Each of the 6 T cell receptor beta chains below was sequenced from the same sample in a study of T cell repertoires in ileal Crohn's disease. Profiled with immunoSEQ multiplex PCR; TCRdb holds only in-frame clones, not every one. In the table there are roughly 5,300 clones, around four fifths of which are singletons. Sequencing was done on a sample of ileal tissue. These receptors were taken from an adult with Crohn's disease.

The chain joins TRBV10-3 to TRBJ2-7; TRBD2 aligns across 13 bases. The CDR3 consists of 17 residues. Germline loops: CDR1 ENHRY, CDR2 SYGVKD. Trimming removed 4 bases from V and 0 bases from J; junction bases left unmatched: 6. The CDR3 protein is CAISAQTSGRSSYEQYF. In DNA form, the CDR3 reads TGTGCCATCAGTGCGCAGACTAGCGGGAGGAGCTCCTACGAGCAGTACTTC.

In this sample, this clone turned up once. The V gene is TRBV19, the J gene TRBJ1-3; D ambiguous. CDR1 LNHDA and CDR2 SQIVND come from the germline V gene (reference sequence). The CDR3 is 14 residues long. With 4 bases removed from V and 6 bases from J, the gap between germline ends came to 13 bases. DNA of the CDR3: TGTGCCAGTAGTAGACTTCGCCAGCAAAACACCATATATTTT. It yields the protein CASSRLRQQNTIYF.

V usage is TRBV9 and J usage is TRBJ1-1; D unresolved. The CDR3 consists of 13 residues. V gave up 4 bases and J gave up 2 bases, with 9 bases separating them. Germline CDR1 and CDR2: SGDLS and YYNGEE. This CDR3 is CASSPRTNTEAFF. In DNA, the CDR3 is TGTGCCAGCAGCCCCCGGACTAACACTGAAGCTTTCTTT.

The V gene is TRBV4-3, the J gene TRBJ1-1; no clear D gene. CDR3 size: 13 residues. CDR1 and CDR2 (germline): LGHNA, YSLEER. V was shortened by 8 bases and J by 5 bases, with 15 bases between the two germline ends. The CDR3 DNA is TGCGCCAGCCCAGACACTTTTCAGACTGAAGCTTTCTTT. The encoded protein is CASPDTFQTEAFF.

The chain carries TRBV2 and TRBJ1-3; D might be TRBD1 (5 bases). Trimming shortened V by 7 bases and J by 4 bases, and 14 bases separated the two germline ends. This CDR3 spans 14 amino acids. Germline assignment: CDR1 SNHLY and CDR2 FYNNEI. This CDR3 is CASKQEVQGNTIYF. Here the CDR3 DNA reads TGTGCCAGCAAACAGGAGGTTCAAGGAAACACCATATATTTT.

V usage is TRBV5-1 and J usage is TRBJ2-7; D remains unclear. Trimming removed 0 bases from V and 3 bases from J, with 7 bases in between. Germline loops: CDR1 SGHRS, CDR2 YFSETQ. The CDR3 extends over 13 amino acids. CDR3 DNA: TGCGCCAGCAGCTTGGAACCACTCTACGAGCAGTACTTC. This translates into CASSLEPLYEQYF.